This TCR gamma chain was captured by sequencing in a study of gamma-delta T cells after stem cell transplantation. In germline, CDR1 is EGSNGY, CDR2 YDSYNSKV. The CDR3 has 15 residues. TCRdb re-called the RT-PCR reads with CATT. The data contain roughly 3,700 gamma-chain clones, approximately 4.9% of them seen just once; the ten biggest clones take up over 20%. This clone was detected only a few times. The germline gene is not matched at one end of the junction; a read error may be the cause. Additional DNA sequences in this sample encode the identical CDR3. The receptor's source is a human donor. It is not recorded whose cells these are; they may come from a transplant donor. This rearrangement joins TRGV2 to TRGJP2. Sequencing was carried out using gamma-delta T cells. CDR3 bases: TGTGCCACCTGGGACGGACCTAGTAGTGATTGGATCAAGACGTTC. Its translation: CATWDGPSSDWIKTF.